This T cell receptor beta chain emerged from a study of identical twins. Germline V gives CDR1 SGHNT, CDR2 YYREEE (reference sequence). Between the trimmed V and J ends, which lost 10 bases and 5 bases, there was a span of 24 bases. This CDR3 has 15 residues. This clonotype was seen a few times. Template switching added a universal primer binding site, and final cDNA carried unique molecular identifiers. MiXCR, run by TCRdb on the 5' RACE reads, gives a single entry per CDR3 protein. The repertoire holds 1.5 million to 2 million distinct CDR3 sequences, with under 35% as singletons. The clonotype was recovered from a newborn girl in good health. The chain carries TRBV5-4 and TRBJ2-5; D is unclear. The specimen sequenced was cord blood. The CDR3 bases are TGTGCCTCCTGGGGTATGGGTCGTAAAATGGAGACCCAGTACTTC. It encodes CASWGMGRKMETQYF.